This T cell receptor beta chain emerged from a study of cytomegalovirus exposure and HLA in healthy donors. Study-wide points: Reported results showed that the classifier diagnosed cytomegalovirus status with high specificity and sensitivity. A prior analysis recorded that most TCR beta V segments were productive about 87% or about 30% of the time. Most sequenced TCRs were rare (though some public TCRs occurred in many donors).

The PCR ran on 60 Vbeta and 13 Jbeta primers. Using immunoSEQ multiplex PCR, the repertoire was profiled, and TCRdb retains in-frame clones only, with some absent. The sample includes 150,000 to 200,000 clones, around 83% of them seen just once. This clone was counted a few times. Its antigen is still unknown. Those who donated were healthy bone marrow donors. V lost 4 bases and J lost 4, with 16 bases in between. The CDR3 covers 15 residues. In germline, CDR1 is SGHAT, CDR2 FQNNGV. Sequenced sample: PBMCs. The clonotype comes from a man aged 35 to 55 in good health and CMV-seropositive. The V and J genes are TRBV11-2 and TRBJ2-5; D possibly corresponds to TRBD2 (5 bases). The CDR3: CASSWELGGSETQYF. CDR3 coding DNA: TGTGCCAGCAGCTGGGAGTTAGGCGGGTCAGAGACCCAGTACTTC.